Included here is one T cell receptor beta chain sequence, with context. The protocol was immunoSEQ multiplex PCR, while the TCRdb copy is restricted to in-frame clones and leaves out a portion. The sample yields just over 55,000 clones, around 93% seen once. This entry comes from a study of technical replicates of blood from several donors. The germline CDR1 and CDR2 sequences are GTSNPN and SVGIG (reference sequence). With 3 bases removed from V and 2 bases from J, the gap between germline ends came to 11 bases. The CDR3 runs to 14 residues. Sequencing input: PBMCs. The chain is built from TRBV30 and TRBJ1-3; D remains ambiguous. This clonotype was obtained from a human donor in good health. Some clones in this sample may be carry-over from other donors' samples. Here the CDR3 reads CAWSQGRAGNTIYF. The CDR3 bases are TGTGCCTGGAGCCAAGGGAGGGCTGGAAACACCATATATTTT. The whole variable domain, filled in from reference TRBV30 and TRBJ1-3, reads SQTIHQWPATLVQPVGSPLSLECTVEGTSNPNLYWYRQAAGRGLQLLFYSVGIGQISSEVPQNLSASRPQDRQFILSSKKLLLSDSGFYLCAWSQGRAGNTIYFGEGSWLTVV.